This is a list of T cell receptor beta chains from one sample in a study of control samples from healthy donors and cancer patients. Repertoires were generated with immunoSEQ multiplex PCR, while TCRdb's copy carries only in-frame clones and drops some. This table has some 28,000 clones, around three quarters appearing once. The sequenced sample was PBMCs. The receptors were gathered from a man in his 60s with head and neck cancer. Each CDR3 is given with its conserved first and last residue. The D gene is left open where the match is weak. Only part of the rows carry a size: once, few, many, or a class if the clone is expanded.

d_call j_call clone_size v_call cdr3_nt cdr3_aa
- TRBJ1-1 few TRBV9 TGTGCCAGCAGCGTAGGCGGAGGGGTGAACACTGAAGCTTTCTTT CASSVGGGVNTEAFF
- TRBJ1-1 - TRBV28 TGTGCCAGCAGTTTATATGGCTGGGACACTGAAGCTTTCTTT CASSLYGWDTEAFF
TRBD2 TRBJ2-5 - TRBV28 TGTGCCAGCAGTTTAAAGGGACTAGCACATTACCAAGAGACCCAGTACTTC CASSLKGLAHYQETQYF
TRBD1 TRBJ1-1 once TRBV6-2/TRBV6-3 TGTGCCAGCAGTTACACAGGGGGGACTGAAGCTTTCTTT CASSYTGGTEAFF
- TRBJ2-1 - TRBV24-1 TGTGCCACCAGTGAAGGTGCAGGCTACAATGAGCAGTTCTTC CATSEGAGYNEQFF
TRBD2 TRBJ2-7 - TRBV5-1 TGCGCCAGCAGCTTGGGTACTGTCGGGAGGGCCCCCGAGCAGTACTTC CASSLGTVGRAPEQYF
TRBD1 TRBJ1-5 - TRBV7-9 TGTGCCAGCAGCTTAGGCGGGACAGTCAATCAGCCCCAGCATTTT CASSLGGTVNQPQHF
- TRBJ1-4 once TRBV5-1 TGCGCCAGCAGCCGAACGGACAGTTTGGGGGACGAAAAACTGTTTTTT CASSRTDSLGDEKLFF
- TRBJ1-2 - TRBV7-9 TGTGCCAGCAGCCGCACAACGCCGAGCTACACCTTC CASSRTTPSYTF
- TRBJ2-5 once TRBV6-5 TGTGCCAGCAGTTATACGTCCCCCTGGGCAGGGGAGACCCAGTACTTC CASSYTSPWAGETQYF
TRBD2 TRBJ2-3 - TRBV28 TGTGCCAGCAGTTCACAAGGGGGGGGACTAGCGGCTACAGATACGCAGTATTTT CASSSQGGGLAATDTQYF
- TRBJ2-7 - TRBV28 TGTGCCAGCACAGAGAGATACAGGGGGGGTTTGGGTGAGCAGTACTTC CASTERYRGGLGEQYF
TRBD1 TRBJ2-7 - TRBV2 TGTGCCAGCAATCCATACACAGGGGGCGGTTACGAGCAGTACTTC CASNPYTGGGYEQYF
TRBD1 TRBJ2-1 - TRBV7-6 TGTGCCAGCAGCTCGCCGACAGGGACCTACAATGAGCAGTTCTTC CASSSPTGTYNEQFF
- TRBJ1-3 medium-sized TRBV9 TGTGCCAGCAGCGTAGAGGGGAGCAACACCATATATTTT CASSVEGSNTIYF
TRBD1 TRBJ2-1 - TRBV14 TGTGCCAGCAGCCATCCTCCGGGACAGAAAAGGAATGAGCAGTTCTTC CASSHPPGQKRNEQFF
- TRBJ1-1 - TRBV19 TGTGCCAGTAAAAAGACACCGAACACTGAAGCTTTCTTT CASKKTPNTEAFF
- TRBJ2-3 - TRBV7-3 TGTGCCAGCAGCAAAGACGGGAACACAGATACGCAGTATTTT CASSKDGNTDTQYF
TRBD2 TRBJ2-1 - TRBV27 TGTGCCAGCAGTCCGGGACTAGCGGGGTACAATGAGCAGTTCTTC CASSPGLAGYNEQFF
TRBD2 TRBJ2-1 - TRBV7-3 TGTGCCAGCAGTCGGGAGGGCGGCGACAATGAGCAGTTCTTC CASSREGGDNEQFF
- TRBJ1-1 - TRBV19 TGTGCCAGTAGTACCGTTACCGGAGAAGAAGCTTTCTTT CASSTVTGEEAFF
- TRBJ2-4 - TRBV19 TGTGCCAGTAGTAAGGGCCAGAGAAACAAAAACATTCAGTACTTC CASSKGQRNKNIQYF
TRBD2 TRBJ2-7 - TRBV7-9 TGTGCCAGCAGCCCGGAAAGCGGGAGGACTAACTACGAGCAGTACTTC CASSPESGRTNYEQYF
TRBD2 TRBJ2-1 - TRBV28 TGTGCCAGCAGTTTATCCCTAGCGGGAAGCAATGAGCAGTTCTTC CASSLSLAGSNEQFF
- TRBJ2-3 once TRBV15 TGTGCCACCAGTGGAGTTGGGCGCACAGATACGCAGTATTTT CATSGVGRTDTQYF
- TRBJ2-7 - TRBV6-6 TGTGCCAGCAGTTACGCACTAGAAGGGGGAGTTTACGAGCAGTACTTC CASSYALEGGVYEQYF
- TRBJ1-3 - TRBV14 TGTGCCAGCAGCCAACCCGCTGGAAACACCATATATTTT CASSQPAGNTIYF
TRBD1 TRBJ2-3 once TRBV28 TGTGCCAGCAGTAAGACAGGGCCCGTGACAGATACGCAGTATTTT CASSKTGPVTDTQYF
- TRBJ1-1 - TRBV20-1 TGCAGTGCTATTCCCAGTTCTGAAGCTTTCTTT CSAIPSSEAFF
- TRBJ1-2 few TRBV7-2 TGTGCCAGCAGCCCTTCCGGGGGGGACTATGGCTACACCTTC CASSPSGGDYGYTF
TRBD1 TRBJ2-7 - TRBV3-1/TRBV3-2 TGTGCCAGCAGCCCCAAACAAAGGACAGGTTTCTACGAGCAGTACTTC CASSPKQRTGFYEQYF
- TRBJ2-2 few TRBV9 TGTGCCAGCAGCGTAGGACTCGGTGGTAGAGGGGCCGGGGAGCTGTTTTTT CASSVGLGGRGAGELFF
TRBD1 TRBJ2-7 - TRBV7-2 TGTGCCAGCAGCCCGAGGGGGACAGGGTCCTACGAGCAGTACTTC CASSPRGTGSYEQYF
- TRBJ2-5 - TRBV7-2 TGTGCCAGCAGCTCCTACGGTTACCAAGAGACCCAGTACTTC CASSSYGYQETQYF
- TRBJ2-5 - TRBV27 TGTGCCAGCAGTTCTCCACAGGGAGGGGGAGAGACCCAGTACTTC CASSSPQGGGETQYF
- TRBJ2-1 - TRBV19 TGTGCCAGTAAGGAGGAGGGACTGAATGAGCAGTTCTTC CASKEEGLNEQFF
- TRBJ2-3 - TRBV2 TGTGCCAGCAGTGAAGCCGGGACTCGCCGGGATACGCAGTATTTT CASSEAGTRRDTQYF
TRBD2 TRBJ2-1 - TRBV7-2 TGTGCCAGCAGCCCCTCCAGACTAGCGGGCCGGGGGGATGAGCAGTTCTTC CASSPSRLAGRGDEQFF
- TRBJ2-1 once TRBV18 TGTGCCAGCTCCGACCAATCGGACAATGAGCAGTTCTTC CASSDQSDNEQFF
- TRBJ1-4 once TRBV28 TGTGCCAGCAGAGACTTCGCGGATGAAAAACTGTTTTTT CASRDFADEKLFF
- TRBJ1-3 few TRBV11-2 TGTGCCAGCAGCTTAGTTAGAAGCCAAGCCCCTGGAAACACCATATATTTT CASSLVRSQAPGNTIYF
- TRBJ2-7 - TRBV5-5 TGTGCCAGCAGCTTGGAGGTTTATGGCTACGAGCAGTACTTC CASSLEVYGYEQYF
TRBD2 TRBJ2-2 - TRBV3-1/TRBV3-2 TGTGCCAGCAGCCACCTCAAGAGCGGGAGCAGGGAAGGGACCGGGGAGCTGTTTTTT CASSHLKSGSREGTGELFF
- TRBJ1-1 - TRBV28 TGTGCCAGCAGTTTACCCCCCGGGTGGAACACTGAAGCTTTCTTT CASSLPPGWNTEAFF
- TRBJ2-3 few TRBV28 TGTGCCAGCAGCCCCCCCAGCGCAAGCACAGATACGCAGTATTTT CASSPPSASTDTQYF
TRBD1 TRBJ1-1 - TRBV18 TGTGCCAGCTCACCATTAGACAGGGGGTATACTGAAGCTTTCTTT CASSPLDRGYTEAFF
- TRBJ2-7 - TRBV5-6 TGTGCCTGCCACAAGTCCGGGACACAGTACTACGAGCAGTACTTC CACHKSGTQYYEQYF
- TRBJ1-4 - TRBV7-9 TGTGCCAGCAGCCCCGGACCTCGCGAAAAACTGTTTTTT CASSPGPREKLFF
- TRBJ2-5 - TRBV2 TGTGCCAGCAGTTCTAGCGAGTTGGAAGAGACCCAGTACTTC CASSSSELEETQYF
TRBD1 TRBJ2-7 - TRBV27 TGTGCCAGCAGTCTGGGACAGAACTACGAGCAGTACTTC CASSLGQNYEQYF
TRBD1 TRBJ2-3 once TRBV27 TGTGCCAGCAGCTCCTTCACAGGGGGCGGCACAGATACGCAGTATTTT CASSSFTGGGTDTQYF
TRBD2 TRBJ2-7 - TRBV28 TGTGCCAGCAGCTCGGGACTAGCAGCCCTCATTGATAACTACGAGCAGTACTTC CASSSGLAALIDNYEQYF
TRBD2 TRBJ2-3 few TRBV30 TGTGCCTGGAGTGAGACTAGCGTCCGCACAGATACGCAGTATTTT CAWSETSVRTDTQYF
- TRBJ2-2 - TRBV25-1 TGTGCCAGCAGTGGTCCCCTGAACACCGGGGAGCTGTTTTTT CASSGPLNTGELFF
- TRBJ2-1 - TRBV10-3 TGTGCCATTTCACTAGGGGGCTCCTACAATGAGCAGTTCTTC CAISLGGSYNEQFF
- TRBJ2-1 - TRBV11-3 TGTGCCAGCAGCTTAGATGATCTAGAGCAGTTCTTC CASSLDDLEQFF
- TRBJ2-3 - TRBV6-1 TGTGCCAGCAGTGAAGCGTACAGCCCGACGCATTTT CASSEAYSPTHF
TRBD2 TRBJ2-1 - TRBV6-5 TGTGCCAGCACCATAGCGGGATCCTACAATGAGCAGTTCTTC CASTIAGSYNEQFF